These 4 T cell receptor beta chains originate from one sample sequenced in a study of blood T cell repertoires in COVID-19. The method was immunoSEQ multiplex PCR; TCRdb's version includes in-frame clones alone and lacks a portion of them. This repertoire shows roughly 120,000 clones, 60% to 80% found once; its top ten account for 16%. The sample comprised peripheral blood. The receptors come from a woman aged 80 or older with active or convalescent COVID-19.

J is TRBJ1-1 and V is TRBV11-2, with D possibly being TRBD1 (5 bases). Per germline, CDR1 SGHAT and CDR2 FQNNGV. V shed 1 base and J shed 2 bases, with 8 bases lying between them. The CDR3 is 14 amino acids. CDR3: CASSLAGGNTEAFF. The DNA of the CDR3 is TGTGCCAGCAGCTTAGCGGGGGGAAACACTGAAGCTTTCTTT.

The chain recombines TRBV18 with TRBJ2-7, with D possibly being TRBD1 (6 bases). With 3 bases removed from V and 3 bases from J, the gap between germline ends came to 12 bases. CDR1 KGHSH and CDR2 LQKENI come from the germline V gene. This CDR3 contains 14 residues. The CDR3 loop is CASSPNPDSYEQYF. The CDR3 region has the DNA TGTGCCAGCTCACCGAACCCGGACAGCTACGAGCAGTACTTC.

This sequence joins TRBV4-1 and TRBJ2-7, with D possibly matching TRBD2 (7 bases). The CDR3 is 18 amino acids. CDR1 and CDR2 from the germline V gene are MGHRA and YSYEKL. V was clipped by 0 bases and J by 2 bases, with 20 bases between them. The CDR3 region is CASSQDPGVTAGAYEQYF. The CDR3 DNA sequence: TGCGCCAGCAGCCAAGATCCAGGGGTTACGGCGGGGGCCTACGAGCAGTACTTC.

The V call is TRBV7-3, the J call TRBJ2-6, with no clear D. Trimming took 5 bases from V and 1 from J, leaving 12 bases between them. The CDR3 extends over 16 amino acids. The V gene's germline CDR1 is SGHTA and CDR2 FQGTGA. CDR3 nucleotides: TGTGCCAGCAGCCCGATTTGGCCGTCTGGGGCCAACGTCCTGACTTTC. Protein: CASSPIWPSGANVLTF.